A single T cell receptor beta chain is shown here with its context. Its target antigen remains unknown. Per-base quality was not reported, and no clone a single base away is much larger than it. Based on the germline V gene (reference sequence), the CDR1 and CDR2 sequences are LNHNV and YYDKDF. The CDR3 measures 14 amino acids from cysteine to phenylalanine. Here the CDR3 DNA is all that survives: 42 bases in frame from base 1. Trimming removed 8 bases from V and 6 bases from J; the gene matches leave 8 bases unexplained. Sequencing of TCR beta CDR3 regions was done on the immunoSEQ platform at survey depth. The QIAamp DNA micro kit was used to extract genomic DNA from every cultured and uncultured CD8+ T cell population. Under the source paper's analysis protocol: Samples with fewer than 5,000 productive reads were excluded, which removed about 6.5% of the roughly 80 HIV peptide-stimulated cultures. A MANAFEST web app trimmed sequences to CDR3 and removed nonproductive sequences, CDR3s under 5 amino acids, and those not starting C or ending F/W. For a clonotype to count as antigen-specific, the clonotype had to expand relative to the no-peptide control in at least 2 of 3 replicates at FDR 0.01, and only within one epitope family. A frequency at least fivefold higher than in wells stimulated with peptides from other epitope families was additionally required for specific clonotypes. TCRdb mirrors the immuneACCESS table, restricted to in-frame sequences. Some clones are absent from its copies; in checked studies, under half trace to an unresolved V gene, and the reason for the others is unknown. V, J and clone size were drawn from that table, and D and trimming were deduced from the DNA. This sample gives around 5,900 clones in total; more than 55% of them show up just once. The ten biggest clones cover around 40% of the sample.

The data were taken from a study of CD8 T cell repertoires and HIV-1 epitope variants (dated by TCRdb to the early 2020s). Turning to the overall study: Twenty-five peptides representing autologous and known Gag and Nef epitope variants were each used to stimulate T cells in separate culture wells. T cells were enriched with the EasySep Human T Cell Enrichment Kit and co-cultured with equal numbers of autologous T cell-negative cells as antigen-presenting cells. Three Gag epitope families and Nef HW9 and YT9 were included among the tested epitopes. An aliquot of 1M T cells was saved as an uncultured baseline condition, separate from the roughly 80 T cell cultures. A total of 75 to 100 T cell cultures were run, with each culture condition done in triplicate except for one peptide, which was done in duplicate. For 10 to 11 days the cultures were kept in IMDM with gentamicin, and on days 3 and 7 half of the media was changed with IL-2, IL-7 and IL-15 added. A CMV, EBV and flu peptide pool, the Ebola AY9 epitope as negative control, and a no-peptide well were included as control conditions. The research as a whole found: The assay identified only TCR beta chains and indicated proliferation to antigen, not T cell function or cytokine profile. Roughly 5 clonotypes recognized the Nef KF9 family and one clonotype recognized the HW9 family, while no responses were seen to the TAALDMSHF plasma variant. Some ten antigen-specific TCR beta clonotypes were identified, and six of them appeared cross-reactive for autologous or known escape epitope variants.

The EasySep Human CD8+ T Cell Enrichment Kit was used on day 10 to isolate CD8+ T cells from every culture. Source material: cultured CD8+ T cells derived from PBMCs. The clonotype originates from a male donor with HIV. The rearranged chain carries TRBV15 and TRBJ1-1; 11 bases in the junction line up with TRBD1. Here the CDR3 is given as CATEWDRGVPEAFF. The nucleotide sequence reads TGTGCCACCGAGTGGGACAGGGGGGTTCCTGAAGCTTTCTTT.